The 7 T cell receptor beta chains below come from one sample, sequenced in a study of T-cell reconstitution after alpha-beta-depleted transplantation in children. Library preparation (for TCRbeta) was performed with unique molecular identifiers. TCRdb itself ran the PCR reads through MiXCR, one entry per CDR3 protein. Of over 90,000 distinct CDR3 sequences listed, approximately 8% are singletons. Source: PBMCs, taken before TCRalphabeta/CD19-depleted stem cell transplant. The source is a boy aged 2 to 10 with acute lymphoblastic leukemia, due to receive a stem cell transplant.

This clonotype has a handful of counts. The chain combines TRBV20-1 with TRBJ1-1; tentatively, D is TRBD1 (6 bases). Trimming took off 3 bases at V and 5 bases at J, with 16 bases between the two ends. The CDR3 spans 14 residues. Germline CDR1 is DFQATT and CDR2 is SNEGSKA (reference sequence). CDR3 bases: TGCAGTGCTAGCCAGGGGCCTTGGGGGACTGAAGCTTTCTTT. Its protein product is CSASQGPWGTEAFF.

The J gene is TRBJ1-1, the V gene TRBV10-2; 9 nucleotides align to TRBD1. The CDR3 contains 15 residues. In germline, CDR1 is WSHSY, CDR2 SAAADI. The junction had 5 bases not matched to a gene; V was cut back by 2 bases and J by 4 bases. CDR3 region: CASSEGTGLTTEAFF. CDR3 bases: TGCGCCAGCAGTGAGGGGACAGGGCTTACCACTGAAGCTTTCTTT.

This clonotype was counted many times. The chain uses TRBV28 and TRBJ2-7; D perhaps matches TRBD2 (5 bases). The CDR3 has 12 residues. CDR1 and CDR2 from the germline V gene are MDHEN and SYDVKM. The ends were cut back, 6 bases at V and 3 bases at J, with 9 bases in the middle. The CDR3 nucleotides read TGTGCCAGCAGCCCTGCGGGCTACGAGCAGTACTTC. This sequence encodes CASSPAGYEQYF.

The rearrangement uses TRBV6-1 and TRBJ2-3, with no clear D. V shed 8 bases and J shed 0 bases, with 12 bases lying between them. The CDR3 loop spans 14 amino acids. Germline CDR1 MNHNS, CDR2 SASEGT. This CDR3 reads CASEWRSSTDTQYF. The DNA for the CDR3 is TGTGCCAGCGAATGGCGCTCTAGCACAGATACGCAGTATTTT.

The V call is TRBV29-1, the J call TRBJ2-1, with D maybe TRBD1 (5 bases). The CDR3 is made up of 13 amino acids. The germline V gene has CDR1 SQVTM and CDR2 ANQGSEA. V was trimmed by 7 bases and J by 5 bases, leaving 15 bases between them. CDR3 DNA: TGCAGCGCCCCCCGGACATATAACAATGAGCAGTTCTTC. This encodes CSAPRTYNNEQFF.

The chain carries TRBV5-1 and TRBJ2-6; D remains unclear. V lost 1 base and J 0 bases, leaving 8 bases between the germline ends. The CDR3 is 16 amino acids. Per the germline V gene, CDR1 is SGHRS and CDR2 is YFSETQ. CDR3 DNA: TGCGCCAGCAGCTTGTACAGAGCCTCTGGGGCCAACGTCCTGACTTTC. This encodes CASSLYRASGANVLTF.

The rearrangement uses TRBV5-1 and TRBJ1-6; D perhaps matches TRBD1 (5 bases). CDR3 length: 18 amino acids. Germline V gene lookup returns CDR1 SGHRS and CDR2 YFSETQ. The germline V and J ends were trimmed by 4 bases and 0 bases, with 17 bases remaining between them. CDR3 loop: CASSLRRGSSSYNSPLHF. CDR3 DNA sequence: TGCGCCAGCAGCCTACGCCGGGGCTCAAGCTCCTATAATTCACCCCTCCACTTT.